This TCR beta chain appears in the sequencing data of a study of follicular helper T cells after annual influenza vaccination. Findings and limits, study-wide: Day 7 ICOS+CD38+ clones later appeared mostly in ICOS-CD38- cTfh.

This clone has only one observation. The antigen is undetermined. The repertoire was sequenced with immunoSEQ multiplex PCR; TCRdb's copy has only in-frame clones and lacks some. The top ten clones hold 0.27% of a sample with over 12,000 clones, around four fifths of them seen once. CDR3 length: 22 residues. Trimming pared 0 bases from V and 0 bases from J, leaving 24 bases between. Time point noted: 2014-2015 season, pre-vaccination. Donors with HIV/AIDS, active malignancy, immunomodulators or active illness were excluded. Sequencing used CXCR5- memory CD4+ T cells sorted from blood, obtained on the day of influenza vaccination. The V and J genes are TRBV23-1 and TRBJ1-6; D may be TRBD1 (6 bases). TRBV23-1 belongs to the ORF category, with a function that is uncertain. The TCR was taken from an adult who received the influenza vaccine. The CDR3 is CASSQSRCVQGSADSYNSPLHF. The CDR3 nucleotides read TGCGCCAGCAGTCAATCGAGGTGTGTGCAGGGGAGCGCGGACTCCTATAATTCACCCCTCCACTTT.